This is a list of T cell receptor beta chains from one sample in a study of blood T cell repertoires in COVID-19. TCRdb keeps only in-frame clones here, not all; method: immunoSEQ multiplex PCR. The sample comprises about 200,000 clones, 81% of which are singletons, and around 8% rests with the top ten. The sequencing sample was made of peripheral blood. The origin of the receptors is a woman at least 80 years old with acute or convalescent COVID-19. The CDR3 runs from the conserved cysteine through the conserved F or W. D genes are given only for firm matches. Some rows have no size entry. The others give once, few or many, or a class for an expanded clone.

size,J,V,D,DNA,CDR3
few,TRBJ1-1,TRBV28,.,TGTGCCAGCCGACAGACGGGACAGAACACTGAAGCTTTCTTT,CASRQTGQNTEAFF
.,TRBJ2-7,TRBV7-9,.,TGTGCCAGCAGCTTAGCGGGAGCCTACGAGCAGTACTTC,CASSLAGAYEQYF
medium-sized,TRBJ2-7,TRBV9,TRBD1,TGTGCCAGCAGCGCATTGACAGGGAGCTCCTACGAGCAGTACTTC,CASSALTGSSYEQYF
.,TRBJ2-1,TRBV6-1,.,TGTGCCAGCAGTGAAAGCCAGGGTGGCTCCTACAATGAGCAGTTCTTC,CASSESQGGSYNEQFF
.,TRBJ1-1,TRBV6-5,TRBD1,TGTGCCAGCAGAAGGGACAGGGGGCGCGACACTGAAGCTTTCTTT,CASRRDRGRDTEAFF
.,TRBJ1-3,TRBV30,.,TGTGCCTGGAGGCTTCCACTATCCTCTGGAAACACCATATATTTT,CAWRLPLSSGNTIYF
once,TRBJ2-2,TRBV20-1,.,TGCAGTGCTAGTGCTCTGGCCACGAACACCGGGGAGCTGTTTTTT,CSASALATNTGELFF
few,TRBJ1-2,TRBV27,TRBD1,TGTGCCAGCAGTTTATCCCCGCTTCAGACAGGGAATGGCTACACCTTC,CASSLSPLQTGNGYTF
.,TRBJ2-5,TRBV5-1,.,TGCGCCAGCAGCTTGTACAGAGAAGAGACCCAGTACTTC,CASSLYREETQYF
.,TRBJ1-5,TRBV6-5,TRBD1,TGTGCCAGCACCGGACAGGGTTCGGCCAATCAGCCCCAGCATTTT,CASTGQGSANQPQHF
.,TRBJ2-7,TRBV29-1,TRBD1,TGCAGCGTTGTACGAGGCAGGGGGATCAACGAGCAGTACTTC,CSVVRGRGINEQYF
.,TRBJ1-1,TRBV28,.,TGTGCCAGCAGTTTGGGACTGCAGGGAACTGAAGCTTTCTTT,CASSLGLQGTEAFF
.,TRBJ2-5,TRBV6-5,TRBD2,TGTGCCAGCAGTTACGGACTAGCGGGTCAAGAGACCCAGTACTTC,CASSYGLAGQETQYF
.,TRBJ1-5,TRBV5-8,.,TGTGCCAGCAGCTTGGGTCTCAGGGGCCTAGGGCCCCAGCATTTT,CASSLGLRGLGPQHF
.,TRBJ2-3,TRBV11-2,TRBD1,TGTGCCAGCAGCCTCAATCCGGGACAGGGGACAGATACGCAGTATTTT,CASSLNPGQGTDTQYF
.,TRBJ1-4,TRBV5-1,.,TGCGCCAGCAGCCTTTTGGGGGCAGCTAATGAAAAACTGTTTTTT,CASSLLGAANEKLFF
once,TRBJ2-5,TRBV6-2/TRBV6-3,TRBD1,TGTGCCAGCAGCACTCGGAGAATGAGACAGGGCCAAGAGACCCAGTACTTC,CASSTRRMRQGQETQYF
.,TRBJ1-6,TRBV2,TRBD1,TGTGCCAGCAGTCGACAGGGGGATAATTCACCCCTCCACTTT,CASSRQGDNSPLHF
.,TRBJ2-2,TRBV6-4,TRBD1,TGTGCCAGCAGAGACAGGGGTTTTACCGGGGAGCTGTTTTTT,CASRDRGFTGELFF
.,TRBJ2-7,TRBV7-9,TRBD2,TGTGCCAGCAGCTTTGCCGGGACTACCGAGCAGTACTTC,CASSFAGTTEQYF
.,TRBJ1-3,TRBV7-9,.,TGTGCCAGCAGGTCTCCGGGGTACTCTATCTCTGGAAACACCATATATTTT,CASRSPGYSISGNTIYF
.,TRBJ2-5,TRBV7-6,.,TGTGCCAGCAGCTCCCGCCGGGAAGCAAGGGGGGGGCTAGAGACCCAGTACTTC,CASSSRREARGGLETQYF
.,TRBJ2-1,TRBV5-4,.,TGTGCCAGCAGTACTGTCCACAATGAGCAGTTCTTC,CASSTVHNEQFF
.,TRBJ2-1,TRBV11-3,.,TGTGCCAGCAGTCCTTGGGGGGGGCCCTACAATGAGCAGTTCTTC,CASSPWGGPYNEQFF
.,TRBJ1-5,TRBV6-5,.,TGTGCCAGCAGTTTAAAAAGGCAGAGGGGGAATCAGCCCCAGCATTTT,CASSLKRQRGNQPQHF
once,TRBJ1-2,TRBV19,TRBD1,TGTGCCAGTAGTCAAGGGGACAGCCGGAGGAAGGGCTACACCTTC,CASSQGDSRRKGYTF
.,TRBJ1-1,TRBV6-5,TRBD1,TGTGCCAGCAGTCTACAGGGGGCTACTGAAGCTTTCTTT,CASSLQGATEAFF
.,TRBJ1-1,TRBV2,.,TGTGCCAGCAGGATCAGGCAAGGGAACACTGAAGCTTTCTTT,CASRIRQGNTEAFF
.,TRBJ1-1,TRBV7-9,.,TGTGCCAGCAGCTTAGTTTCGCAGCCAGGGGCGAACACTGAAGCTTTCTTT,CASSLVSQPGANTEAFF
.,TRBJ1-5,TRBV27,.,TGTGCCAGCACTTTATTAGCGGGGTCCGATCAGCCCCAGCATTTT,CASTLLAGSDQPQHF
.,TRBJ2-1,TRBV7-2,.,TGTGCCAGCAGCTTTTACGGGGAGTACAATGAGCAGTTCTTC,CASSFYGEYNEQFF
.,TRBJ1-6,TRBV28,TRBD1,TGTGCCAGCCGTTCCGGGACAGAAAATTCACCCCTCCACTTT,CASRSGTENSPLHF
.,TRBJ2-7,TRBV2,TRBD1,TGTGCCAGCAGTGAGGGACAGCGAGTCTACGAGCAGTACTTC,CASSEGQRVYEQYF
.,TRBJ1-2,TRBV29-1,TRBD1,TGCAGCGTCACGTTCCAGGACAGGGTGGCTGGCTACACCTTC,CSVTFQDRVAGYTF
.,TRBJ2-1,TRBV11-2,TRBD2,TGTGCCAGCAGCTTAGGGACTAGCGGGAAACTCAATGAGCAGTTCTTC,CASSLGTSGKLNEQFF
.,TRBJ1-5,TRBV19,TRBD1,TGTGCCAGCCGGGACAGGGCAAATCAGCCCCAGCATTTT,CASRDRANQPQHF
.,TRBJ2-3,TRBV10-1,.,TGCGCCAGCAGTGCCGGCGGGATTGGCACAGATACGCAGTATTTT,CASSAGGIGTDTQYF
.,TRBJ1-1,TRBV11-2,TRBD1,TGTGCCAGCAGCCTTGGGACAGGATGGAACACTGAAGCTTTCTTT,CASSLGTGWNTEAFF
.,TRBJ1-5,TRBV2,.,TGTGCCAGCAGTCTGCGGGGGTTGGGCCAGCATTTT,CASSLRGLGQHF
.,TRBJ1-2,TRBV19,.,TGTGCCAGTAGCCAAGAGCGGGGAGAGAACTATGGCTACACCTTC,CASSQERGENYGYTF
.,TRBJ2-3,TRBV7-8,.,TGTGCCAGCAGCACCACGACCAGAGGAAGCACAGATACGCAGTATTTT,CASSTTTRGSTDTQYF
.,TRBJ1-2,TRBV30,.,TGTGCCTGGAGTGGGGGAGCACTGGGGGGCTACACCTTC,CAWSGGALGGYTF
.,TRBJ1-1,TRBV5-1,TRBD1,TGCGCCAGCAGCTGGTCTCGACAGGGGCCCACTGAAGCTTTCTTT,CASSWSRQGPTEAFF
few,TRBJ1-6,TRBV5-1,.,TGCGCCAGCAGCTCCAGACGGAGCGACAGCTCCTATAATTCACCCCTCCACTTT,CASSSRRSDSSYNSPLHF
.,TRBJ1-3,TRBV30,.,TGTGCCTGGATCGTGGGGACACCTTACCCTTCTGGAAACACCATATATTTT,CAWIVGTPYPSGNTIYF
once,TRBJ2-7,TRBV11-1,.,TGTGCCAGCAGCCTCCCCGTATCCTACGAGCAGTACTTC,CASSLPVSYEQYF
.,TRBJ2-2,TRBV2,TRBD1,TGTGCCAGCAGGACGGACAGGGCGAACACCGGGGAGCTGTTTTTT,CASRTDRANTGELFF
.,TRBJ2-6,TRBV5-1,.,TGCGCCAGCAGCTTTCAGGGGCTGGGGGCCAACGTCCTGACTTTC,CASSFQGLGANVLTF
.,TRBJ2-1,TRBV5-4,TRBD2,TGTGCCTCACAGACTAGCGGGAGGTCTTACGGTGAGCAGTTCTTC,CASQTSGRSYGEQFF
.,TRBJ2-5,TRBV7-2,TRBD2,TGTGCCAGCAGCCCCACCGCTAGCGGGGGGTGGGAGACCCAGTACTTC,CASSPTASGGWETQYF
.,TRBJ1-2,TRBV6-1,.,TGTGCCAGCAGTGAATCAGTAGGGGTATATGGCTACACCTTC,CASSESVGVYGYTF
.,TRBJ2-7,TRBV28,.,TGTGCCAGCAGTTCCGTGGGCCCCTACGAGCAGTACTTC,CASSSVGPYEQYF
.,TRBJ2-2,TRBV5-5,TRBD1,TGTGCCAGCAGCTTGACCCCGACAGGGACCGGGGAGCTGTTTTTT,CASSLTPTGTGELFF